This entry describes one TCR beta chain. Sequencing was performed with immunoSEQ multiplex PCR; in TCRdb, only in-frame clones are kept and a portion is missing. The data show 200,000 to 250,000 clones, around four fifths seen once. CDR3 length: 13 residues. These data belong to a study of blood T cell repertoires in COVID-19. The receptor comes from a woman aged 80 or over with active or convalescent COVID-19. This chain joins TRBV21-1 and TRBJ1-5. TRBV21-1 is a pseudogene. Sequenced material: peripheral blood. The CDR3 protein is CASMQGPGEPQHF. In DNA, the CDR3 is TGTGCCAGCATGCAGGGTCCGGGGGAGCCCCAGCATTTT.